These T cell receptor beta chains were read from a single sample in a study of blood T cells in healthy people across ages. Using its own MiXCR run on the 5' RACE reads, TCRdb lists one record per CDR3 protein. The sample shows around 970,000 distinct CDR3 sequences, 51% of them seen only once. Source material: blood. Receptors originate from a woman aged 55-69 years in good health. Both conserved end residues are part of each CDR3. The order of the fields is D gene, clone size, J gene, V gene, CDR3 protein, CDR3 DNA. D genes are given only for firm matches. The size field is filled for only some rows; it gives once, few, many or a size class.

>TRBD1|.|TRBJ2-1|TRBV10-3
CAISTTGVFDNEQFF
TGTGCCATCAGTACCACAGGGGTTTTTGACAATGAGCAGTTCTTC
>.|.|TRBJ2-5|TRBV24-1
CATSAFREEAQYF
TGTGCCACCAGCGCCTTCAGGGAAGAGGCCCAGTACTTC
>TRBD1|.|TRBJ1-2|TRBV5-5
CASSLTGGYYGYTF
TGTGCCAGCAGCTTGACAGGGGGCTACTATGGCTACACCTTC
>TRBD1|.|TRBJ2-7|TRBV7-9
CASSPGGTGISYEQYF
TGTGCCAGCAGCCCCGGAGGGACAGGGATATCCTACGAGCAGTACTTC
>TRBD1|few|TRBJ1-1|TRBV14
CASSPWTGVYTEAFF
TGTGCCAGCAGCCCCTGGACAGGGGTGTACACTGAAGCTTTCTTT
>.|few|TRBJ2-1|TRBV20-1
CSATLGDEQFF
TGCAGTGCTACCCTGGGGGATGAGCAGTTCTTC
>.|many|TRBJ2-5|TRBV11-2
CASSLELGGSRTQYF
TGTGCCAGCAGCTTAGAACTTGGCGGAAGCCGGACCCAGTACTTC
>TRBD2|.|TRBJ2-7|TRBV20-1
CSARDGGGLYEQYF
TGCAGTGCTAGAGATGGCGGGGGGTTGTACGAGCAGTACTTC
>.|.|TRBJ2-5|TRBV5-5
CASSLAIGGAAQETQYF
TGTGCCAGCAGCTTGGCTATTGGGGGCGCGGCCCAAGAGACCCAGTACTTC
>TRBD2|.|TRBJ2-5|TRBV7-2
CASSSPFIAGGFGQETQYF
TGTGCCAGCAGCTCACCTTTTATAGCGGGAGGGTTTGGTCAAGAGACCCAGTACTTC
>TRBD2|few|TRBJ2-7|TRBV28
CASTLAGGIYEQYF
TGTGCCAGCACCTTAGCGGGAGGGATCTACGAGCAGTACTTC
>.|.|TRBJ2-1|TRBV3-1
CASSRGTYSYNEQFF
TGTGCCAGCAGCCGGGGGACATACTCCTACAATGAGCAGTTCTTC
>.|.|TRBJ2-1|TRBV12-3/TRBV12-4
CASSLSYGGTLGFF
TGTGCCAGCAGTTTATCCTATGGAGGGACCCTAGGGTTCTTC
>.|.|TRBJ2-1|TRBV4-1
CASSQKVGLADNEQFF
TGCGCCAGCAGCCAAAAAGTGGGGCTAGCAGACAATGAGCAGTTCTTC
>.|.|TRBJ1-2|TRBV29-1
CSGGQIEDGYTF
TGCAGCGGCGGACAGATTGAGGATGGCTACACCTTC
>TRBD1|.|TRBJ1-6|TRBV5-1
CASSPTPGQGASPLHF
TGCGCCAGCAGCCCAACGCCGGGACAGGGGGCTTCACCCCTCCACTTT
>TRBD1|few|TRBJ2-7|TRBV2
CAGSGTGYEQYF
TGTGCCGGCTCCGGGACAGGGTACGAGCAGTACTTC
>TRBD1|.|TRBJ1-5|TRBV7-9
CASSFGQGGVWPQHF
TGTGCCAGCAGCTTCGGACAGGGTGGGGTATGGCCCCAGCATTTT
>TRBD2|.|TRBJ2-7|TRBV4-1
CASSRAGESGYSYEQYF
TGCGCCAGCAGCCGAGCGGGGGAGAGCGGGTACTCCTACGAGCAGTACTTC
>TRBD1|few|TRBJ2-5|TRBV4-3
CASSQDRGTGQETQYF
TGCGCCAGCAGCCAAGATAGAGGGACAGGGCAAGAGACCCAGTACTTC
>.|.|TRBJ2-7|TRBV11-2
CASSPKPSSEFVSYEQYF
TGTGCCAGCAGCCCCAAGCCCTCTAGCGAGTTTGTTTCCTACGAGCAGTACTTC
>TRBD1|few|TRBJ2-7|TRBV4-1
CASSLVLDRSYEQYF
TGCGCCAGCAGCCTAGTGTTGGACAGGTCCTACGAGCAGTACTTC
>.|once|TRBJ2-1|TRBV4-3
CASSQAYRGGVGEQFF
TGCGCCAGCAGCCAAGCCTACAGAGGGGGAGTCGGAGAGCAGTTCTTC
>TRBD1|.|TRBJ1-2|TRBV5-1
CASSVDRLNYGYTF
TGCGCCAGCAGCGTGGACAGGCTTAACTATGGCTACACCTTC
>.|few|TRBJ2-7|TRBV24-1
CATSPTTGNREQYF
TGTGCCACCAGTCCGACGACAGGCAACCGCGAGCAGTACTTC
>.|few|TRBJ2-3|TRBV24-1
CATSDIMAADTQYF
TGTGCCACCAGTGATATAATGGCAGCAGATACGCAGTATTTT
>TRBD1|.|TRBJ1-2|TRBV7-9
CASSQTGGGYTF
TGTGCCAGCAGCCAGACAGGGGGCGGCTACACCTTC
>.|many|TRBJ2-6|TRBV4-3
CASSRKIWDSVSGANVLTF
TGCGCCAGCAGCCGAAAGATATGGGACTCCGTCTCTGGGGCCAACGTCCTGACTTTC
>.|.|TRBJ2-7|TRBV30
CAGTVSYEQYF
TGTGCCGGGACTGTCTCCTACGAGCAGTACTTC
>TRBD2|.|TRBJ2-1|TRBV28
CASSLAWEGLNNEQFF
TGTGCCAGCAGTTTGGCCTGGGAGGGCCTAAACAATGAGCAGTTCTTC
>.|.|TRBJ2-7|TRBV27
CASSFLAGNSYEQYF
TGTGCCAGCAGTTTCCTAGCCGGGAACTCCTACGAGCAGTACTTC
>.|.|TRBJ2-1|TRBV30
CALDVGGSSYNEQFF
TGTGCACTGGACGTGGGAGGCAGCTCCTACAATGAGCAGTTCTTC
>TRBD2|.|TRBJ2-2|TRBV29-1
CSATFELAEATGELFF
TGCAGCGCAACCTTCGAACTAGCGGAGGCAACCGGGGAGCTGTTTTTT
>.|.|TRBJ2-5|TRBV27
CASLPRLGTQETQYF
TGTGCCAGCCTCCCCCGACTAGGAACACAGGAGACCCAGTACTTC
>TRBD1|.|TRBJ1-2|TRBV4-1
CASSQLTGEVYGYTF
TGCGCCAGCAGCCAACTGACAGGGGAGGTCTATGGCTACACCTTC
>TRBD1|.|TRBJ1-6|TRBV12-3/TRBV12-4
CASSFLPRGGSSPLHF
TGTGCCAGCAGTTTCCTCCCCAGGGGGGGGTCTTCACCCCTCCACTTT
>TRBD2|.|TRBJ2-1|TRBV20-1
CSARSPKAGGYNEQFF
TGCAGTGCTAGATCCCCCAAAGCGGGGGGCTACAATGAGCAGTTCTTC
>.|few|TRBJ2-1|TRBV4-1
CASRSGGSGNNEQFF
TGCGCCAGCAGATCTGGGGGCTCGGGCAACAATGAGCAGTTCTTC
>TRBD1|.|TRBJ2-1|TRBV29-1
CSVESGTEEDNEQFF
TGCAGCGTTGAATCTGGGACAGAGGAGGACAATGAGCAGTTCTTC
>TRBD2|.|TRBJ2-3|TRBV20-1
CSATWRASGGLGTDTQYF
TGCAGTGCAACCTGGAGGGCTAGCGGGGGCCTCGGCACAGATACGCAGTATTTT
>.|.|TRBJ2-5|TRBV5-1
CASSPHRIGQETQYF
TGCGCCAGCAGCCCCCACCGCATAGGGCAAGAGACCCAGTACTTC
>.|once|TRBJ2-1|TRBV9
CASSPRAYHNEQFF
TGTGCCAGCAGCCCCCGGGCGTACCACAATGAGCAGTTCTTC
>.|.|TRBJ2-5|TRBV29-1
CSVGPQGWTQYF
TGCAGCGTTGGGCCGCAGGGTTGGACCCAGTACTTC
>.|.|TRBJ2-7|TRBV7-8
CANSPGGDSYEQYF
TGTGCCAACAGCCCCGGAGGAGATTCCTACGAGCAGTACTTC
>.|.|TRBJ1-6|TRBV2
CASSEMYFLHF
TGTGCCAGCAGTGAAATGTATTTCCTCCACTTT
>.|few|TRBJ2-4|TRBV12-3/TRBV12-4
CASSGTSLAKNIQYF
TGTGCCAGCAGTGGGACCAGTCTAGCCAAAAACATTCAGTACTTC
>.|.|TRBJ1-2|TRBV6-5
CASSYRGNGYTF
TGTGCCAGCAGTTACAGAGGGAACGGCTACACCTTC
>TRBD2|.|TRBJ2-1|TRBV3-1
CASSPRTSGSAVSNEQFF
TGTGCCAGCAGCCCCAGGACTAGCGGGAGTGCCGTGAGTAATGAGCAGTTCTTC
>TRBD1|few|TRBJ2-5|TRBV25-1
CASEIPTGDQETQYF
TGTGCCAGCGAGATACCTACAGGGGATCAAGAGACCCAGTACTTC
>TRBD2|.|TRBJ2-1|TRBV20-1
CSSSSGAPYNEQFF
TGCAGTTCCTCTAGCGGGGCCCCCTACAATGAGCAGTTCTTC
>.|.|TRBJ2-1|TRBV6-5
CASSYSSGRGKHNEQFF
TGTGCCAGCAGTTACTCCTCAGGCAGGGGTAAGCACAATGAGCAGTTCTTC
>.|few|TRBJ2-7|TRBV6-2/TRBV6-3
CASSYSVHGTLYEQYF
TGTGCCAGCAGTTACTCAGTTCATGGGACACTCTACGAGCAGTACTTC
>TRBD1|.|TRBJ1-1|TRBV11-2
CASSRGQGGPTEAFF
TGTGCCAGCAGCCGGGGACAGGGTGGTCCTACTGAAGCTTTCTTT
>.|.|TRBJ1-5|TRBV2
CASSGAISRTYSNQPQHF
TGTGCCAGCAGTGGGGCAATCTCTCGTACTTATAGCAATCAGCCCCAGCATTTT
>.|.|TRBJ1-1|TRBV28
CASRLDGVGTEAFF
TGTGCCAGCAGGCTAGACGGGGTCGGCACTGAAGCTTTCTTT
>.|.|TRBJ2-5|TRBV7-2
CASSPSREIVYF
TGTGCCAGCAGCCCCTCGAGGGAGATTGTGTACTTC
>.|.|TRBJ2-3|TRBV12-3/TRBV12-4
CASSPRQKTDTQYF
TGTGCCAGCAGTCCACGACAGAAAACAGATACGCAGTATTTT